These 27 T cell receptor beta chains originate from one sample sequenced in a study of blood T cell repertoires in COVID-19. The table came from immunoSEQ multiplex PCR; TCRdb's copy has only in-frame clones and leaves some out. The sample records roughly 250,000 clones, around 80% being singletons. Sequencing was carried out using peripheral blood. These receptor sequences come from a woman aged 40 to 50 with active or convalescent COVID-19.

The V and J genes are TRBV29-1 and TRBJ1-1; no clear D gene. The germline CDR1 and CDR2 sequences are SQVTM and ANQGSEA. The CDR3 has 13 amino acids. V was clipped by 7 bases and J by 11 bases, with 23 bases between them. CDR3 sequence (DNA): TGCAGCGCCACTTTAAGTGACGAGAGGATGGCTTTCTTT. Its translation: CSATLSDERMAFF.

The chain couples TRBV4-1 to TRBJ1-2; weak D call: TRBD1 (5 bases). This CDR3 has 15 amino acids. Trimming removed 0 bases from V and 8 bases from J, with 16 bases in between. Germline CDR1 reads MGHRA; CDR2 reads YSYEKL. The CDR3 nucleotides read TGCGCCAGCAGCCAAGAGTCAGGGTTATGGAGAGGCTACACCTTC. Translating it yields CASSQESGLWRGYTF.

The chain has TRBV5-1 and TRBJ1-3, with D possibly matching TRBD1 (5 bases). The V gene lost 0 bases and the J gene lost 2 bases, with 12 bases spanning the gap. CDR1 and CDR2 (germline): SGHRS, YFSETQ. This CDR3 has 16 amino acids. The CDR3 region is CASSLDASGPGNTIYF. The DNA of the CDR3 is TGCGCCAGCAGCTTGGATGCGTCAGGGCCTGGAAACACCATATATTTT. The variable domain in full, completed from reference TRBV5-1 and TRBJ1-3, reads KAGVTQTPRYLIKTRGQQVTLSCSPISGHRSVSWYQQTPGQGLQFLFEYFSETQRNKGNFPGRFSGRQFSNSRSEMNVSTLELGDSALYLCASSLDASGPGNTIYFGEGSWLTVV.

This clone was seen more than once but under ten times. CDR3 coding DNA: TGTGCCTGGAGTGTACCAACAGGGGGCATTCAGCCCCAGCATTTT. This codes for CAWSVPTGGIQPQHF. The chain is built from TRBV30 and TRBJ1-5, with 9 bases lining up with TRBD1. Germline CDR1 and CDR2: GTSNPN and SVGIG (reference sequence). The CDR3 contains 15 residues. The V segment lost 0 bases and the J segment 6 bases; nucleotides outside the gene matches: 6.

The rearrangement links TRBV2 to TRBJ2-7, with a tentative D call TRBD2 (5 bases). V was cut by 4 bases and J by 1 base, with 8 bases left in between. Per germline, CDR1 SNHLY and CDR2 FYNNEI. The CDR3 sequence is 13 residues long. The chain's CDR3 is CASSVTGSYEQYV. CDR3 nucleotide sequence: TGTGCCAGCAGTGTAACGGGGTCCTACGAGCAGTACGTC.

The gene calls are TRBV5-4 and TRBJ2-7; 10 nucleotides agree with TRBD1. The CDR3 runs to 15 residues. Trimming at V came to 0 bases and at J to 2 bases, leaving 2 bases not matched to a gene. Germline CDR1 SGHNT, CDR2 YYREEE (reference sequence). CDR3 nucleotide sequence: TGTGCCAGCAGCTTGGCGGACAGGGGGACCTACGAGCAGTACTTC. This translates into CASSLADRGTYEQYF. Supplemented by reference TRBV5-4 and TRBJ2-7, the full variable domain reads ETGVTQSPTHLIKTRGQQVTLRCSSQSGHNTVSWYQQALGQGPQFIFQYYREEENGRGNFPPRFSGLQFPNYSSELNVNALELDDSALYLCASSLADRGTYEQYFGPGTRLTVT.

This clone was seen a handful of times. The chain carries TRBV30 and TRBJ2-1; 8 nucleotides match TRBD2. The CDR3 is 16 amino acids. Germline lookup yields CDR1 GTSNPN and CDR2 SVGIG (reference sequence). V was pared by 0 bases and J by 0 bases, with 4 bases of the junction left unmatched. CDR3 loop: CAWSVREGYSYNEQFF. In DNA form, the CDR3 reads TGTGCCTGGAGTGTACGGGAGGGTTACTCCTACAATGAGCAGTTCTTC.

This chain links TRBV28 with TRBJ2-7, with 9 bases identical to TRBD1. The J segment lost 2 bases and the V segment lost 1 base, leaving 6 bases of the junction unmatched. Looked up from germline, CDR1 is MDHEN and CDR2 is SYDVKM. This CDR3 contains 16 residues. CDR3 in amino acids: CASSLSGTGPPYEQYF. DNA for the CDR3: TGTGCCAGCAGTTTATCCGGGACAGGGCCACCCTACGAGCAGTACTTC.

Here the CDR3 DNA reads TGTGCCAGCAGCATGGACAGGGGAAATTCACCCCTCCACTTT. Amino acid sequence: CASSMDRGNSPLHF. The chain carries TRBV5-4 and TRBJ1-6, with 9 bases aligning to TRBD1. Germline CDR1 and CDR2: SGHNT and YYREEE (reference sequence). V was pared by 4 bases and J by 7 bases, with 3 bases of the junction left unmatched. The CDR3 totals 14 residues.

This clone was detected a few times. The V gene is TRBV5-5, the J gene TRBJ1-4; 7 nucleotides agree with TRBD1. CDR3 length: 15 amino acids. J gave up 3 bases and V 2 bases, and 4 bases lay outside the gene matches. The germline V gene has CDR1 SGHKS and CDR2 YYEKEE (reference sequence). This CDR3 is CASSLGTASNEKLFF. The DNA for the CDR3 is TGTGCCAGCAGCTTAGGGACAGCTTCTAATGAAAAACTGTTTTTT.

V and J are TRBV2 and TRBJ1-2; D call uncertain. Per the germline V gene, CDR1 is SNHLY and CDR2 is FYNNEI. This CDR3 has 13 amino acids. Trimming removed 7 bases at V and 0 bases at J, with 9 bases between. CDR3 coding DNA: TGTGCCAGCACACAGACCTCTAACTATGGCTACACCTTC. This translates into CASTQTSNYGYTF.

V and J are TRBV11-1 and TRBJ2-1; 7 bases are a match to TRBD1. This CDR3 is built from 16 residues. Germline lookup yields CDR1 SGHAT and CDR2 FQDESV (reference sequence). Trimming removed 6 bases from V and 4 bases from J; junction bases left unmatched: 12. The CDR3 DNA follows: TGTGCCAGCAGTAAGTCCGGGGCCAGGGGGTACAATGAGCAGTTCTTC. It encodes CASSKSGARGYNEQFF.

V is TRBV7-8 and J is TRBJ1-5; D might be TRBD1 (6 bases). CDR3 length: 13 residues. The germline V gene has CDR1 SGHVS and CDR2 FQNEAQ. V shed 5 bases and J shed 4 bases, with 9 bases lying between them. CDR3 sequence: CASSPDRNQPQHF. In DNA form, the CDR3 reads TGTGCCAGCAGCCCGGACAGAAATCAGCCCCAGCATTTT.

This clone was observed a few times. The chain uses TRBV9 and TRBJ2-3; 14 bases match TRBD2. The CDR3 is made up of 16 amino acids. Per the germline V gene, CDR1 is SGDLS and CDR2 is YYNGEE. The junction had 6 bases not matched to a gene; V was cut back by 3 bases and J by 6 bases. This CDR3 reads CASSATSGGALDTQYF. CDR3 sequence (DNA): TGTGCCAGCAGCGCGACTAGCGGGGGGGCCTTGGATACGCAGTATTTT. Based on the CDR3 plus reference TRBV9 and TRBJ2-3, the full variable domain is DSGVTQTPKHLITATGQRVTLRCSPRSGDLSVYWYQQSLDQGLQFLIQYYNGEERAKGNILERFSAQQFPDLHSELNLSSLELGDSALYFCASSATSGGALDTQYFGPGTRLTVL.

This clone was seen a few times. The J gene is TRBJ1-6, the V gene TRBV30, with TRBD1 matching over 7 bases. Germline V lookup: CDR1 GTSNPN, CDR2 SVGIG (reference sequence). The CDR3 has 13 amino acids. The J segment lost 11 bases and the V segment lost 0 bases, leaving 4 bases of the junction unmatched. The CDR3 DNA reads as TGTGCCTGGAGTGTAGACAGGGTGGCACCCCTCCACTTT. Translating gives CAWSVDRVAPLHF.

The chain is built from TRBV7-7 and TRBJ1-1; D not certain. The CDR3 contains 11 residues. Germline CDR1 reads SSHAT; CDR2 reads FNYEAQ (reference sequence). In DNA, the CDR3 is TGTGCTAGTCTACTGAACACTGAAGCTTTCTTT. The encoded protein is CASLLNTEAFF.

The chain links TRBV11-2 to TRBJ1-1, with D uncertain. V was cut by 6 bases and J by 6 bases, with 20 bases left in between. The CDR3 runs 15 residues. In germline, CDR1 is SGHAT, CDR2 FQNNGV. In DNA, the CDR3 is TGTGCCAGCAGGATCCCTTCTGGGAGGAATGCTGAAGCTTTCTTT. Its protein is CASRIPSGRNAEAFF.

The rearrangement joins TRBV25-1 to TRBJ2-5, with 11 positions matching TRBD2. Germline CDR1 is MGHDK and CDR2 is SYGVNS. The CDR3 sequence is 15 residues long. V shed 4 bases, J shed 5 bases, and the junction held 6 bases outside the gene matches. CDR3 in amino acids: CASSGSGGARETQYF. The CDR3 DNA reads as TGTGCCAGCAGTGGTAGCGGGGGGGCCAGGGAGACCCAGTACTTC.

The V gene is TRBV19, the J gene TRBJ1-5, with D possibly being TRBD1 (6 bases). The CDR3 length is 15 residues. V gave up 1 base and J gave up 3 bases, with 10 bases separating them. Germline lookup yields CDR1 LNHDA and CDR2 SQIVND (reference sequence). CDR3 bases: TGTGCCAGTAGTATAGGCAGACAGGACAATCAGCCCCAGCATTTT. Translation: CASSIGRQDNQPQHF.

This clone showed up just a few times. The chain is built from TRBV5-1 and TRBJ2-2; weak D call: TRBD2 (5 bases). Per germline, CDR1 SGHRS and CDR2 YFSETQ. Trimming removed 4 bases at V and 1 base at J, with 8 bases between. The CDR3 runs to 14 residues. The CDR3 loop is CASSGRGNTGELFF. In DNA, the CDR3 is TGCGCCAGCAGCGGACGGGGGAACACCGGGGAGCTGTTTTTT.

The chain uses TRBV7-9 and TRBJ1-4; D possibly corresponds to TRBD1 (5 bases). There are 15 residues in the CDR3. V lost 5 bases and J 8 bases, leaving 18 bases between the germline ends. Germline V gene sequence: CDR1 SEHNR, CDR2 FQNEAQ (reference sequence). This CDR3 reads CASSPRREGEEKLFF. CDR3 nucleotides: TGTGCCAGCAGCCCAAGGAGGGAAGGGGAGGAAAAACTGTTTTTT.

This sequence joins TRBV19 and TRBJ1-1, with D uncertain. V was trimmed by 3 bases and J by 5 bases, leaving 7 bases between them. This CDR3 contains 12 residues. The V gene's germline CDR1 is LNHDA and CDR2 SQIVND (reference sequence). CDR3 nucleotide sequence: TGTGCCAGTAGTATTTTTCAGACTGAAGCTTTCTTT. It is translated as CASSIFQTEAFF.

V gene TRBV6-1 combines with J gene TRBJ1-2; 7 nucleotides align to TRBD1. The CDR3 has 13 residues. Germline CDR1 MNHNS, CDR2 SASEGT. The V segment lost 3 bases and the J segment 9 bases; nucleotides outside the gene matches: 7. The CDR3: CASSEDPTGSYTF. CDR3 nucleotides: TGTGCCAGCAGTGAGGACCCGACAGGGAGCTACACCTTC.

V usage is TRBV6-2 or TRBV6-3 and J usage is TRBJ2-1; D may be TRBD2 (5 bases). Germline lookup yields CDR1 MNHEY and CDR2 SVGEGT. Trimming took 2 bases from V and 6 from J, leaving 20 bases between them. The CDR3 is made up of 17 amino acids. The CDR3 protein is CASSYPTSGVGSNEQFF. CDR3 nucleotide sequence: TGTGCCAGCAGTTACCCTACATCAGGTGTGGGGAGCAATGAGCAGTTCTTC.

This chain connects TRBV7-3 to TRBJ1-1; 7 bases agree with TRBD1. V shed 4 bases and J 3 bases; nucleotides not matched to a gene: 2. The CDR3 consists of 13 residues. Germline V CDR1 and CDR2: SGHTA, FQGTGA. CDR3 residues: CASSSTGYTEAFF. For the CDR3, the DNA is TGTGCCAGCAGCTCGACAGGGTACACTGAAGCTTTCTTT.

A word on this clone: The sample holds other DNA sequences that translate to the same CDR3. The rearrangement joins TRBV6-1 to TRBJ2-5; 13 nucleotides align to TRBD2. CDR3 length: 15 amino acids. Germline loops: CDR1 MNHNS, CDR2 SASEGT. Losses at the gene ends were 2 bases for V and 4 bases for J; bases not matched to a gene: 1. As DNA, the CDR3 is TGTGCCAGCAGTGAAACTAGCGGGGGGGCAGAGACCCAGTACTTC. It encodes CASSETSGGAETQYF.

The rearrangement links TRBV5-5 to TRBJ1-1; D remains unclear. The CDR3 has 14 amino acids. Per the germline V gene, CDR1 is SGHKS and CDR2 is YYEKEE (reference sequence). Trimming removed 0 bases from V and 1 base from J, with 7 bases in between. This chain's CDR3 is CASSLGRRNTEAFF. CDR3 coding DNA: TGTGCCAGCAGCTTGGGGAGGAGGAACACTGAAGCTTTCTTT.